This TCR beta chain was captured in a study of identical twins. Unique molecular identifiers were present on cDNA, and template switching added a universal primer site. MiXCR was run by TCRdb on the 5' RACE reads, yielding one entry per CDR3 protein. The sample shows 1.5 million to 2 million distinct CDR3 sequences, roughly 35% of them seen only once. Points from the study as a whole: Insertions were fewer in abundant cord blood beta clonotypes, whereas memory repertoires showed none of this pattern. Twin sharing of out-of-frame TCR alpha was underestimated by models in monozygotic pairs.

The germline V gene has CDR1 SGHTA and CDR2 FQGNSA. This CDR3 spans 15 amino acids. The V end lost 3 bases, the J end lost 0 bases, and 11 bases lay between the germline ends. Everyone who donated was a healthy Caucasian. Notes on this clonotype: The antigen remains unidentified.

The sample taken for sequencing was cord blood. The V gene is TRBV7-2, the J gene TRBJ1-1; D is unresolved. The receptor was isolated from a newborn girl in good health. Here the CDR3 reads CASSFQETLNTEAFF. The CDR3, as DNA: TGTGCCAGCAGCTTCCAAGAGACATTGAACACTGAAGCTTTCTTT.